Below are 31 T cell receptor beta chains sequenced from a single sample in a study of T cells in Graves' hyperthyroidism and ophthalmopathy. Amplification of TCR beta CDR3 regions was performed using RNA transcripts as template. Primed by the HTBI set, a first-round RT-PCR was run on the TCR CDR3. TCRdb independently ran MiXCR on the multiplex PCR reads; one entry per CDR3 protein. Among about 400,000 distinct CDR3 sequences listed, 15% were seen once. Sequenced input: blood. The receptors were sampled from a woman younger than 45 with Graves' hyperthyroidism.

This clonotype has at least ten counts. The chain recombines TRBV20-1 with TRBJ2-7, with TRBD2 identical over 9 bases. This CDR3 has 14 amino acids. The germline V gene has CDR1 DFQATT and CDR2 SNEGSKA (reference sequence). The trim removed 5 bases at V and 3 bases at J, leaving 8 bases unmatched. The CDR3 bases are TGCAGTGCTTCCTATAGCGGGAGAGGCTACGAGCAGTACTTC. It codes for CSASYSGRGYEQYF.

This clonotype was seen a handful of times. This chain links TRBV20-1 with TRBJ1-3, with D possibly matching TRBD1 (5 bases). Trimming took 3 bases from V and 15 from J, leaving 21 bases between them. Germline V CDR1 and CDR2: DFQATT, SNEGSKA (reference sequence). The CDR3 loop spans 13 amino acids. CDR3 nucleotides: TGCAGTGCTAGTGGTACGGGACTAGCGGGAGGATATTTT. Translated, it gives CSASGTGLAGGYF.

This clonotype was seen only a few times. The rearrangement uses TRBV24-1 and TRBJ2-2; 7 nucleotides match TRBD1. Germline CDR1 KGHDR, CDR2 SFDVKD. V trimming: 3 bases; J trimming: 4 bases; junction bases outside the gene matches: 7. The CDR3 length is 16 residues. CDR3 in DNA: TGTGCCACCAGTGATCCCCAGGGACAGATCACCGGGGAGCTGTTTTTT. It encodes CATSDPQGQITGELFF.

This clonotype was observed a handful of times. This chain connects TRBV12-3 or TRBV12-4 to TRBJ2-5; weak D call: TRBD2 (5 bases). Trimming shortened V by 3 bases and J by 5 bases, and 13 bases separated the two germline ends. CDR3 length: 14 residues. The CDR3 loop reads CASSFGGPGETQYF. CDR3 DNA: TGTGCCAGCAGTTTTGGTGGGCCGGGGGAGACCCAGTACTTC.

The rearrangement joins TRBV24-1 to TRBJ2-3, with D possibly TRBD2 on 6 matching bases. Germline V gene data show CDR1 as KGHDR and CDR2 as SFDVKD. The V and J ends lost 4 bases and 4 bases respectively, with 20 bases between them. This CDR3 contains 17 residues. The CDR3 region has the DNA TGTGCCACCAGTGACTCCGCCCTCCAGGCTAGCGCAGATACGCAGTATTTT. This encodes CATSDSALQASADTQYF.

In this sample, this clonotype turned up many times. The gene calls are TRBV28 and TRBJ2-1, with a weak D call TRBD2 (5 bases). Per germline, CDR1 MDHEN and CDR2 SYDVKM. The length of the CDR3 is 15 residues. Trimming took off 10 bases at V and 7 bases at J, with 23 bases between the two ends. CDR3 in DNA: TGTGCCACCAATAGGTGGGAGCTCCGGGGTAATGAGCAGTTCTTC. The encoded protein is CATNRWELRGNEQFF.

The V and J genes are TRBV29-1 and TRBJ2-7, with a tentative D call TRBD1 (6 bases). Judging by the DNA end, TRBJ2-1 fits better; the J call may be wrong. CDR1 is SQVTM and CDR2 is ANQGSEA in the germline V gene. The CDR3 is 13 residues long. The CDR3 spells CSVEMDSFYEQFF. The CDR3 coding sequence is TGCAGCGTTGAAATGGACAGCTTTTACGAGCAGTTCTTC.

This clonotype came up a few times. The chain carries TRBV12-3 or TRBV12-4 and TRBJ1-4; D ambiguous. The length of the CDR3 is 14 residues. Trimming took off 7 bases at V and 5 bases at J, with 14 bases between the two ends. DNA of the CDR3: TGTGCCAGCACTTTTGAGGGCCCCAATGAAAAACTGTTTTTT. Translated, it gives CASTFEGPNEKLFF.

This clonotype has just a few counts. This sequence joins TRBV11-2 and TRBJ2-1; the D gene is possibly TRBD2 (5 bases). The CDR3 loop spans 15 amino acids. Germline CDR1 is SGHAT and CDR2 is FQNNGV. Trimming cost V 1 base and J 7 bases, with 14 bases left between them. The CDR3 DNA is TGTGCCAGCAGCTTAGGTCAGGTGTCGGGGAATGAGCAGTTCTTC. This gives the protein CASSLGQVSGNEQFF.

This clonotype was detected ten times or more. This sequence joins TRBV3-1 and TRBJ1-2, with D perhaps matching TRBD1 (5 bases). CDR1 and CDR2 from the germline V gene are LGHDT and YNNKEL (reference sequence). The CDR3 loop spans 12 amino acids. Deletions cut 3 bases from V and 9 bases from J, with 11 bases between. CDR3 in amino acids: CASSQGVTSYTF. As DNA, the CDR3 is TGTGCCAGCAGCCAGGGGGTTACTAGCTACACCTTC.

This clonotype was seen a handful of times. The genes are TRBV5-1 and TRBJ2-7; D remains ambiguous. This CDR3 spans 14 amino acids. The ends were cut back, 0 bases at V and 3 bases at J, with 10 bases in the middle. Germline V gene sequence: CDR1 SGHRS, CDR2 YFSETQ. The CDR3 here is CASSLAPEFYEQYF. The CDR3 nucleotides are TGCGCCAGCAGCTTGGCCCCGGAATTCTACGAGCAGTACTTC. The full variable domain, in which reference TRBV5-1 and TRBJ2-7 provide the parts outside the CDR3, is KAGVTQTPRYLIKTRGQQVTLSCSPISGHRSVSWYQQTPGQGLQFLFEYFSETQRNKGNFPGRFSGRQFSNSRSEMNVSTLELGDSALYLCASSLAPEFYEQYFGPGTRLTVT.

The sample holds many counts of this clonotype. The chain combines TRBV28 with TRBJ2-3, with D uncertain. This CDR3 region has 15 residues. Trimming pared 6 bases from V and 4 bases from J, leaving 17 bases between. Per germline, CDR1 MDHEN and CDR2 SYDVKM. The CDR3 DNA reads as TGTGCCAGCAGCCCCCAGGCCTGGGAACCAGATACGCAGTATTTT. Its protein is CASSPQAWEPDTQYF.

The V call is TRBV6-5, the J call TRBJ2-5; maybe TRBD2 (5 bases). The CDR3 is 18 residues long. Trimming took 2 bases from V and 4 from J, leaving 23 bases between them. Germline CDR1 MNHEY, CDR2 SVGAGI. The CDR3 protein is CASSYPSSVRVGGETQYF. CDR3 DNA sequence: TGTGCCAGCAGTTACCCTAGCAGCGTAAGGGTAGGTGGAGAGACCCAGTACTTC.

The gene calls are TRBV6-1 and TRBJ1-2; a possible D gene is TRBD1 (6 bases). This CDR3 has 13 amino acids. The V gene's germline CDR1 is MNHNS and CDR2 SASEGT. Trimming cost V 3 bases and J 13 bases, with 18 bases left between them. The CDR3 nucleotides read TGTGCCAGCAGTGAGTCGTACACAGGGAAGGCCACCTTC. Translation gives CASSESYTGKATF.

This clonotype has just a few counts. The chain is built from TRBV19 and TRBJ1-6, with a weak D call TRBD1 (5 bases). V was cut by 7 bases and J by 5 bases, with 12 bases left in between. Germline CDR1 and CDR2: LNHDA and SQIVND (reference sequence). This CDR3 comprises 14 residues. This CDR3 reads CASTNTGDNSPLHF. CDR3 nucleotide sequence: TGTGCCAGTACCAATACAGGAGATAATTCACCCCTCCACTTT.

This chain joins TRBV27 and TRBJ1-2; D call uncertain. V gave up 6 bases and J gave up 4 bases, with 12 bases separating them. Germline lookup yields CDR1 MNHEY and CDR2 SMNVEV (reference sequence). This CDR3 comprises 13 residues. The CDR3 sequence: CASSRGDIYGYTF. The CDR3 bases are TGTGCCAGCAGCAGAGGAGATATCTATGGCTACACCTTC.

This chain joins TRBV6-1 and TRBJ2-7; D is undetermined. CDR1 and CDR2 from the germline V gene are MNHNS and SASEGT. This CDR3 spans 12 amino acids. The V gene lost 8 bases and the J gene lost 5 bases, with 13 bases spanning the gap. The CDR3 reads CASAYLGNEQYF. The CDR3 DNA follows: TGTGCCAGCGCCTACCTGGGGAACGAGCAGTACTTC.

The chain employs TRBV12-3 or TRBV12-4 and TRBJ2-1; TRBD2 might be the D (5 bases). The CDR3 consists of 20 residues. The V end was cut by 3 bases, the J end by 7 bases, with 31 bases between. This CDR3 reads CASSLEEPQDSTHIRNEQFF. In nucleotides, the CDR3 is TGTGCCAGCAGTTTGGAGGAGCCTCAGGATTCTACTCACATCCGGAATGAGCAGTTCTTC.

A few counts support this clonotype. The rearrangement links TRBV5-1 to TRBJ2-3; a weak D match, TRBD2 (6 bases). The CDR3 extends over 14 amino acids. Germline values: CDR1 SGHRS, CDR2 YFSETQ. V gave up 0 bases and J gave up 5 bases, with 10 bases separating them. For the CDR3, the DNA is TGCGCCAGCAGCTTGGCTTCGGGGGTAGATACGCAGTATTTT. This gives the protein CASSLASGVDTQYF.

The chain joins TRBV20-1 to TRBJ2-1, with D unresolved. CDR1 is DFQATT, CDR2 SNEGSKA, per germline (reference sequence). CDR3 length: 14 amino acids. Trimming cost V 2 bases and J 6 bases, with 14 bases left between them. The CDR3 loop reads CSARRMNRLNEQFF. The DNA of the CDR3 is TGCAGTGCTAGACGTATGAACCGCCTCAATGAGCAGTTCTTC.

This chain joins TRBV4-1 and TRBJ2-5, with a weak D call TRBD2 (6 bases). CDR3 length: 14 residues. V lost 3 bases and J lost 1, with 9 bases in between. Germline CDR1 MGHRA, CDR2 YSYEKL. The CDR3 DNA reads TGCGCCAGCAGCCAGTACGGGGGCCAAGAGACCCAGTACTTC. Its translation: CASSQYGGQETQYF.

The chain recombines TRBV20-1 with TRBJ2-5; TRBD1 might be the D (8 bases). Germline loops: CDR1 DFQATT, CDR2 SNEGSKA (reference sequence). This CDR3 is 14 amino acids long. The V and J ends lost 3 bases and 5 bases respectively, with 16 bases between them. CDR3 residues: CSASHRGGGETQYF. The CDR3 DNA reads TGCAGTGCTAGCCACAGGGGGGGCGGGGAGACCCAGTACTTC.

This clonotype was counted between two and nine times. The rearrangement links TRBV7-9 to TRBJ1-5; the D is unclear. This CDR3 spans 14 amino acids. CDR1 SEHNR and CDR2 FQNEAQ come from the germline V gene (reference sequence). Between the trimmed V and J ends, which lost 1 base and 1 base, there was a span of 5 bases. CDR3 protein: CASSLENSNQPQHF. The CDR3 nucleotides are TGTGCCAGCAGCTTAGAGAACAGCAATCAGCCCCAGCATTTT.

This CDR3 reads CASSQGVEDTQYF. The CDR3 bases are TGTGCCAGCAGCCAAGGGGTAGAAGATACGCAGTATTTT. The V call is TRBV4-2, the J call TRBJ2-3, with D unresolved. The CDR3 loop spans 13 amino acids. From germline, CDR1 is LGHNA and CDR2 YNFKEQ. Trimming cost V 1 base and J 5 bases, with 7 bases left between them.

This clonotype was counted many times. The V and J genes are TRBV11-3 and TRBJ2-3, with D possibly being TRBD2 (6 bases). In germline, CDR1 is SGHNT, CDR2 YENEEA. V shed 5 bases and J shed 5 bases, with 14 bases lying between them. CDR3 size: 14 residues. CDR3 sequence reads: CASSSPGEEDTQYF. DNA for the CDR3: TGTGCCAGCAGCAGTCCGGGAGAGGAAGATACGCAGTATTTT.

Ten or more counts support this clonotype. J is TRBJ2-2 and V is TRBV2, with 12 bases that match TRBD2. The CDR3 runs to 15 residues. V dropped 4 bases and J dropped 7; count of bases not matched to a gene: 4. CDR1 SNHLY and CDR2 FYNNEI come from the germline V gene. The CDR3 loop reads CASSGTSGTNGELFF. The CDR3 bases are TGTGCCAGCAGTGGGACTAGCGGGACAAACGGGGAGCTGTTTTTT.

The chain uses TRBV5-4 and TRBJ1-1; D gene ambiguous. The CDR3 covers 13 residues. Between the trimmed V and J ends, which lost 4 bases and 1 base, there was a span of 8 bases. Looked up from germline, CDR1 is SGHNT and CDR2 is YYREEE (reference sequence). Written as DNA, the CDR3 is TGTGCCAGCAGCACGTCGACGAACACTGAAGCTTTCTTT. Its protein product is CASSTSTNTEAFF.

This sequence joins TRBV27 and TRBJ1-5; D might be TRBD1 (5 bases). Germline assignment: CDR1 MNHEY and CDR2 SMNVEV (reference sequence). The length of the CDR3 is 16 residues. V dropped 6 bases and J dropped 2 bases, with 17 bases sitting between them. The CDR3 region is CASRTRRELGNQPQHF. CDR3 in DNA: TGTGCCAGCAGGACCCGCAGGGAACTTGGCAATCAGCCCCAGCATTTT.

This clonotype was recorded at least ten times. The CDR3 region is CASRLGTSARTDTQYF. The CDR3 DNA is TGTGCCAGCAGACTGGGGACTAGCGCTCGCACAGATACGCAGTATTTT. V gene TRBV12-3 or TRBV12-4 combines with J gene TRBJ2-3, with 10 bases fitting TRBD2. The CDR3 spans 16 residues. The V gene end was trimmed by 6 bases and the J gene end by 1 base; junction bases not matched to a gene: 7.

The rearrangement uses TRBV19 and TRBJ2-7; no reliable D call. The CDR3 runs to 14 residues. V was shortened by 3 bases and J by 5 bases, with 14 bases between the two germline ends. Germline V gene lookup returns CDR1 LNHDA and CDR2 SQIVND (reference sequence). As DNA, the CDR3 is TGTGCCAGTAGTATTGCGCGGAGTTCCGACGAGCAGTACTTC. It codes for CASSIARSSDEQYF.

This clonotype was counted many times. The chain is built from TRBV12-3 or TRBV12-4 and TRBJ2-7, with 11 bases identical to TRBD2. The CDR3 runs 15 residues. V dropped 6 bases and J dropped 3; count of bases not matched to a gene: 7. The CDR3, as DNA: TGTGCCAGCAGCCCGACTAGCGGGAAACTCTACGAGCAGTACTTC. Encoded protein: CASSPTSGKLYEQYF.